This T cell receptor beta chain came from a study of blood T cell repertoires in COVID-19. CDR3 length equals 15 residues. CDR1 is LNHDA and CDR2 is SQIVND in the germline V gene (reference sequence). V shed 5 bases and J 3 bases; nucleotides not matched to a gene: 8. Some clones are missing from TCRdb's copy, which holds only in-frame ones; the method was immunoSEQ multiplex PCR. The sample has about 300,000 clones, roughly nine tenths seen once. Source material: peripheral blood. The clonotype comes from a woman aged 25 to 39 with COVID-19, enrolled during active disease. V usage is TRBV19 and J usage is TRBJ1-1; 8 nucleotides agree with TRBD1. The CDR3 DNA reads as TGTGCCAGTAGTCCTCAGGGGGCGCAGGACACTGAAGCTTTCTTT. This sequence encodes CASSPQGAQDTEAFF.